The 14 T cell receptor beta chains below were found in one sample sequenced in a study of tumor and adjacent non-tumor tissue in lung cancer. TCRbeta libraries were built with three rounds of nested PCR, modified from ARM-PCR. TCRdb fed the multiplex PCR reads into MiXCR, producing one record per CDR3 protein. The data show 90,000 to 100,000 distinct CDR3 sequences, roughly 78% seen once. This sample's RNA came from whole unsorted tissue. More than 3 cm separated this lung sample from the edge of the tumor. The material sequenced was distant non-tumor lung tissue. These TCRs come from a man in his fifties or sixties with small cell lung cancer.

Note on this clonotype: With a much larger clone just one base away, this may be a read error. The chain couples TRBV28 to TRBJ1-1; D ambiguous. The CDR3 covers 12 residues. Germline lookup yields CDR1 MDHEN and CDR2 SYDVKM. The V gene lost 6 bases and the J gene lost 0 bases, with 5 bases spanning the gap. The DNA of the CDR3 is TGTGCCAGCAGATTCTTGAACACTGAAGCTTTCTTT. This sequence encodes CASRFLNTEAFF.

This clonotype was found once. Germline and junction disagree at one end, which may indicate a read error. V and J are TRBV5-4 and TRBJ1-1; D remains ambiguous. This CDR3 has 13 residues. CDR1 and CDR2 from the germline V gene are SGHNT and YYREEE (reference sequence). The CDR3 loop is CANSLEVNTKAFF. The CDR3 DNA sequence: TGTGCCAACAGCTTGGAAGTGAACACTAAAGCTTTCTTT. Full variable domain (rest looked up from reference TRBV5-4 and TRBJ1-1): ETGVTQSPTHLIKTRGQQVTLRCSSQSGHNTVSWYQQALGQGPQFIFQYYREEENGRGNFPPRFSGLQFPNYSSELNVNALELDDSALYLCANSLEVNTKAFFGQGTRLTVV.

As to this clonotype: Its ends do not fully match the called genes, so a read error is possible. This chain's CDR3 is CASWDLANTVELFF. Written as DNA, the CDR3 is TGTGCCAGCTGGGACCTCGCGAACACCGTGGAGCTGTTTTTT. The rearrangement links TRBV6-1 to TRBJ2-2; D may match TRBD1 or TRBD2 (5 bases each). The CDR3 length is 14 residues. CDR1 and CDR2 from the germline V gene are MNHNS and SASEGT.

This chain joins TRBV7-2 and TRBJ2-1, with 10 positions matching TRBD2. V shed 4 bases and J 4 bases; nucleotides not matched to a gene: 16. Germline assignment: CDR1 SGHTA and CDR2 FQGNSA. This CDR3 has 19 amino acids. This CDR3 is CASSSFWQILAGIYNEQFF. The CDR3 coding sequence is TGTGCCAGCAGCTCCTTTTGGCAGATACTAGCGGGGATATACAATGAGCAGTTCTTC.

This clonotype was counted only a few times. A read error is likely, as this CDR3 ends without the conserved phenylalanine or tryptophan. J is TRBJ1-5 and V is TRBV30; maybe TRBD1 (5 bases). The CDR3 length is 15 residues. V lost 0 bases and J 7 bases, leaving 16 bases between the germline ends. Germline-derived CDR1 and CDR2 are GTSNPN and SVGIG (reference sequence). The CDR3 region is CAWSVLLGDGQPQHL. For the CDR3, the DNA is TGTGCCTGGAGTGTACTCCTTGGGGACGGACAGCCCCAGCATCTT.

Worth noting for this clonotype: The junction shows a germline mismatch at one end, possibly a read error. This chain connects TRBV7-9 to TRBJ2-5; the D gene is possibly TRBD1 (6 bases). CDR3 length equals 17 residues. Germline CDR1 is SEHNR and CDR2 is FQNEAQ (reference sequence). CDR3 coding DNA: TGTGCCGGCAGGTCACCAGGGTCAGGGGCAGGAAGAGAGGCCCAGTACTTC. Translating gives CAGRSPGSGAGREAQYF.

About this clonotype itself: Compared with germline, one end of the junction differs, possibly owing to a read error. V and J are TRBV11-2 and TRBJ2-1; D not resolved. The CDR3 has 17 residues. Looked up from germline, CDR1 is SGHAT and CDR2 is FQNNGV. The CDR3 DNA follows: TGTGCCAGCAGCTTAGTGACAACCGAGAGCTCCTACGATGAGCAGTTCTTC. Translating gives CASSLVTTESSYDEQFF.

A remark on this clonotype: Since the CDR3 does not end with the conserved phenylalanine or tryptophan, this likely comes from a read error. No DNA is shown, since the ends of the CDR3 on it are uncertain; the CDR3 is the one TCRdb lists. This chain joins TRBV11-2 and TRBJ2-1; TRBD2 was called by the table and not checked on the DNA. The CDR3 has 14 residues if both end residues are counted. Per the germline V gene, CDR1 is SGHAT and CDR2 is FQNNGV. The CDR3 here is CASQKRQGDNERFI.

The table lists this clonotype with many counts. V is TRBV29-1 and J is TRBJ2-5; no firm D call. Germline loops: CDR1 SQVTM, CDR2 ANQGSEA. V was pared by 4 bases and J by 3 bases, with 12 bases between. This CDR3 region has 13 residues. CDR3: CSVGVSSEETQYF. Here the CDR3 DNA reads TGCAGCGTTGGGGTTAGCAGCGAAGAGACCCAGTACTTC.

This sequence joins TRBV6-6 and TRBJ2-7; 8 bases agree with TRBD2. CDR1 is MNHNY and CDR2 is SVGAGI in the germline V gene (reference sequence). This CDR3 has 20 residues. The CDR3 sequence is CASGYEETSGSSFGRYEQYV. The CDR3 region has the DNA TGTGCCAGCGGTTACGAGGAGACCAGCGGGAGTTCTTTCGGTCGGTACGAGCAGTACGTC.

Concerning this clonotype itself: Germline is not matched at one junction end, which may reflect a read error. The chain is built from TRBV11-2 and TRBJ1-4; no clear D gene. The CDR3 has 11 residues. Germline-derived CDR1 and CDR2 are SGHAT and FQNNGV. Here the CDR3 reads CASSSNDKLFF. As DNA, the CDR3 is TGTGCCAGCAGCTCTAATGATAAACTGTTTTTT.

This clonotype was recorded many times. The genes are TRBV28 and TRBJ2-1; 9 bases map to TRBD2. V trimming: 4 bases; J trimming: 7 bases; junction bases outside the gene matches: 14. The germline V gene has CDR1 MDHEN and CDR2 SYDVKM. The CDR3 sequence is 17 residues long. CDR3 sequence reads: CASSSLVVAGVLNEQFF. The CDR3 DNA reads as TGTGCCAGCAGTTCCCTCGTGGTAGCGGGAGTGCTTAATGAGCAGTTCTTC. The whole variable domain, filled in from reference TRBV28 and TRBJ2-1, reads DVKVTQSSRYLVKRTGEKVFLECVQDMDHENMFWYRQDPGLGLRLIYFSYDVKMKEKGDIPEGYSVSREKKERFSLILESASTNQTSMYLCASSSLVVAGVLNEQFFGPGTRLTVL.

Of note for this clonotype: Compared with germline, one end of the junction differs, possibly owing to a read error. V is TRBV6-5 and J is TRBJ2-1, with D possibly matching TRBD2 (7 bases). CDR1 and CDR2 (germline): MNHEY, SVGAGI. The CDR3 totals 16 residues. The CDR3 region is CASSYEEGGGAGERFF. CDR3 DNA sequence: TGTGCCAGTAGTTACGAGGAAGGGGGGGGTGCCGGGGAGCGGTTCTTC.

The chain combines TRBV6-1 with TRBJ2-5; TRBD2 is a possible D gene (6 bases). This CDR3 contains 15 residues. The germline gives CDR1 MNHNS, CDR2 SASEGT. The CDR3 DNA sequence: TGTACTAGCAGTCTTTCCGGGACCTCCGAAGAGACCCAGTACTTC. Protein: CTSSLSGTSEETQYF.